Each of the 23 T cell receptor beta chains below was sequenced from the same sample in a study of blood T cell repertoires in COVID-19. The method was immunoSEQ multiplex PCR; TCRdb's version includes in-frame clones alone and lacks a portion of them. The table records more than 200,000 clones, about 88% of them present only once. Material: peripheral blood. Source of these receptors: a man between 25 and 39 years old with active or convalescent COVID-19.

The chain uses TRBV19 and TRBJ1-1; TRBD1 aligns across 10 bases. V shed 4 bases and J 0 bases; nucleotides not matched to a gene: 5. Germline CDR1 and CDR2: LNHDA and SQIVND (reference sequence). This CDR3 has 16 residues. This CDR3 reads CASSKTGGLMNTEAFF. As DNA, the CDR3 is TGTGCCAGTAGTAAGACAGGGGGCCTGATGAACACTGAAGCTTTCTTT.

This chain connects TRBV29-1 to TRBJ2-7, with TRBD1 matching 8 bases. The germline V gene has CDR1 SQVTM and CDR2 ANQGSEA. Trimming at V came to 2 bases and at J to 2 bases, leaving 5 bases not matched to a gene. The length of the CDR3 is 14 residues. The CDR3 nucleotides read TGCAGCGTTGAAATCCAGGGGGCGGCCTACGAGCAGTACTTC. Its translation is CSVEIQGAAYEQYF.

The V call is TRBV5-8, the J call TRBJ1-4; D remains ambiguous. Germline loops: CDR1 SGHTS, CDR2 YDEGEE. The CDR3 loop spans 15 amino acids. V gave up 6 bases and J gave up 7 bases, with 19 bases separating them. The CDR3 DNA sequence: TGTGCCAGCACCTCGCCTATACCCCGGGGTGAAAAACTGTTTTTT. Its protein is CASTSPIPRGEKLFF.

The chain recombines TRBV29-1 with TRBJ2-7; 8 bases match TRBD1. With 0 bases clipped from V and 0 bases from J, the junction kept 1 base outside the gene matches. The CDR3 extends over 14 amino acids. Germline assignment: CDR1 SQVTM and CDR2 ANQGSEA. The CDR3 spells CSVEEGQGSYEQYF. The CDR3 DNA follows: TGCAGCGTTGAAGAAGGACAGGGCTCCTACGAGCAGTACTTC.

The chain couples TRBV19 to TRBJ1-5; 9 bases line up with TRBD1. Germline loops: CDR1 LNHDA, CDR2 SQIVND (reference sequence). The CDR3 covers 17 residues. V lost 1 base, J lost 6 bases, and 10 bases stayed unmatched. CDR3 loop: CASSIAFRDRVRQPQHF. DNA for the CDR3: TGTGCCAGTAGTATAGCTTTCCGGGACAGGGTTCGTCAGCCCCAGCATTTT.

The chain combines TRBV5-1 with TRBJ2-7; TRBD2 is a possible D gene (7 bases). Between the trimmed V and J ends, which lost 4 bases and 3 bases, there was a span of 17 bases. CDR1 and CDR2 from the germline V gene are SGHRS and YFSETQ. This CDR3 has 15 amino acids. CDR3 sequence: CASSPRGGGHYEQYF. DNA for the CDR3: TGCGCCAGCAGCCCGAGAGGGGGGGGGCACTACGAGCAGTACTTC.

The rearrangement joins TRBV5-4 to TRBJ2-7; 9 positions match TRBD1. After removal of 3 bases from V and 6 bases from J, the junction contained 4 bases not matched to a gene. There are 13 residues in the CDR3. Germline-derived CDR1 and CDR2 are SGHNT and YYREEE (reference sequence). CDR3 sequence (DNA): TGTGCCAGCAGCTCGGGACAGGGCGGCGAGCAGTACTTC. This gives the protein CASSSGQGGEQYF.

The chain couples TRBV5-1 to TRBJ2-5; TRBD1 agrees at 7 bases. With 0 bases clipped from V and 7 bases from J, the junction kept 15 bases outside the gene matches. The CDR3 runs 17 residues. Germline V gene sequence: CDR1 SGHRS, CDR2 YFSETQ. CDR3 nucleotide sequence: TGCGCCAGCAGCTTGGATGGGACAGTGGTACAAGAGGGGACCCAGTACTTC. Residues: CASSLDGTVVQEGTQYF.

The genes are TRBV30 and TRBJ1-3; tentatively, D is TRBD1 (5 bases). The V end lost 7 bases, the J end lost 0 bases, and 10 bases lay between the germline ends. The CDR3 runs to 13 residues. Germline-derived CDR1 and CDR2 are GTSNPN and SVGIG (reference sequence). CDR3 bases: TGTGCCTCGACAGCTATCTCTGGAAACACCATATATTTT. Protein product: CASTAISGNTIYF.

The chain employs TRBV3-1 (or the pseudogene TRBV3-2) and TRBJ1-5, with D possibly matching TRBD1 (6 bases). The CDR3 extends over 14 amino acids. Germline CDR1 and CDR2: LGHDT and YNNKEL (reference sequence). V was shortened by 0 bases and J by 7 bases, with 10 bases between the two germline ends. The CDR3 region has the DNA TGTGCCAGCAGCCAAGATGGGGGCGAACAGCCCCAGCATTTT. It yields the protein CASSQDGGEQPQHF.

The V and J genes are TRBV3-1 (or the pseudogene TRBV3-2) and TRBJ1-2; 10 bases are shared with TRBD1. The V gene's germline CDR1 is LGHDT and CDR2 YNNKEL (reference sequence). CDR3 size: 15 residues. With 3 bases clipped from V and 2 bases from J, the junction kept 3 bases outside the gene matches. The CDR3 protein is CASSHPGQGNYGYTF. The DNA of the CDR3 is TGTGCCAGCAGCCACCCGGGACAGGGGAACTATGGCTACACCTTC.

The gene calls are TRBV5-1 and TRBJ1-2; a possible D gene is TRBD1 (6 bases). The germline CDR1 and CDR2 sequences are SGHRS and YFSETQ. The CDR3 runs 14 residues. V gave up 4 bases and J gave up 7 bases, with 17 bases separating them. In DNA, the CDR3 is TGCGCCAGCAGCGTAACACAGGGTAGACGTGGCTACACCTTC. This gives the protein CASSVTQGRRGYTF.

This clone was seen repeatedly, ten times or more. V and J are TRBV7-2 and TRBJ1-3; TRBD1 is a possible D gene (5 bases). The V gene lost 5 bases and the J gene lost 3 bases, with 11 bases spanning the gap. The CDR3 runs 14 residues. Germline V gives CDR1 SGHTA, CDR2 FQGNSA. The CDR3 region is CASSPLQGGNTIYF. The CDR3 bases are TGTGCCAGCAGCCCCCTCCAGGGTGGAAACACCATATATTTT.

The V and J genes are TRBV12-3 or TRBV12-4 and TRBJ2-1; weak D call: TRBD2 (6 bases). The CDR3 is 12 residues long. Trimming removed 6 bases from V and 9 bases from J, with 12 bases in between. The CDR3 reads CASRRDSGEQFF. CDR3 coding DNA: TGTGCCAGCAGACGGGACTCCGGTGAGCAGTTCTTC.

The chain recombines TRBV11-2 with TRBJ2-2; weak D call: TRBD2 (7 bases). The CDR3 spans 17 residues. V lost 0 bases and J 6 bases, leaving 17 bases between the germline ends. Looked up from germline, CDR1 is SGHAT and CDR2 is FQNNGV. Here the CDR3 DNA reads TGTGCCAGCAGCTTAGAATTTGGGGGGGCCCTTGCCGGGGAGCTGTTTTTT. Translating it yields CASSLEFGGALAGELFF.

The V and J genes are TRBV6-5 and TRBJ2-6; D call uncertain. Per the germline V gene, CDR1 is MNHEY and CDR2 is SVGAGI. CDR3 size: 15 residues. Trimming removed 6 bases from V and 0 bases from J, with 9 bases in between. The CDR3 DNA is TGTGCCAGCAGAGCCGTCAACTCTGGGGCCAACGTCCTGACTTTC. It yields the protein CASRAVNSGANVLTF.

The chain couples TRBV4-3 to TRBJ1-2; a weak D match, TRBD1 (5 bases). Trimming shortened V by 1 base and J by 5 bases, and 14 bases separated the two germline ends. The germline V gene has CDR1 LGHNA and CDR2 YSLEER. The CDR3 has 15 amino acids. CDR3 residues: CASSQGRQSNYGYTF. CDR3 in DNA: TGCGCCAGCAGCCAAGGGAGACAGTCAAATTATGGCTACACCTTC.

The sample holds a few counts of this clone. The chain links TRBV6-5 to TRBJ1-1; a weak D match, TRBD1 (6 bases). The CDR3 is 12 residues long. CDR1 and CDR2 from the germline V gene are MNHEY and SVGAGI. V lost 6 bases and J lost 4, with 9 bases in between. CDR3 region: CASSLRGTEAFF. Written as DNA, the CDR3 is TGTGCCAGCAGCCTCAGGGGCACTGAAGCTTTCTTT.

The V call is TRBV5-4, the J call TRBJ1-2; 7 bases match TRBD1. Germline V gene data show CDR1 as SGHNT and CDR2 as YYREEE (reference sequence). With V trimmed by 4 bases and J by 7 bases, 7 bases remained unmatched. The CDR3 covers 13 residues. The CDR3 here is CASSTTGAPGYTF. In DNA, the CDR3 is TGTGCCAGCAGCACAACAGGGGCCCCTGGCTACACCTTC.

For the CDR3, the DNA is TGTGCCAGTAGTGCCGCTAGCGCCAAAAACATTCAGTACTTC. Amino acid sequence: CASSAASAKNIQYF. This chain uses TRBV19 with TRBJ2-4; TRBD2 might be the D (5 bases). With 5 bases removed from V and 1 base from J, the gap between germline ends came to 9 bases. The germline gives CDR1 LNHDA, CDR2 SQIVND (reference sequence). CDR3 length: 14 amino acids.

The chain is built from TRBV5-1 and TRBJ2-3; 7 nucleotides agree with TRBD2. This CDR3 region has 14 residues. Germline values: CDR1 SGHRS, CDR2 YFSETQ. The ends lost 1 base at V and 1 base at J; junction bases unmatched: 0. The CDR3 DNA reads TGCGCCAGCAGCTTGACTAGCGGCACAGATACGCAGTATTTT. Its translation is CASSLTSGTDTQYF.

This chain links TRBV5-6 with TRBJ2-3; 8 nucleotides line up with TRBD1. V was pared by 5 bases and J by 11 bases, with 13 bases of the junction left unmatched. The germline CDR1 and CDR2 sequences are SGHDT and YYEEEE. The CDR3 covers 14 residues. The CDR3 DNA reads TGTGCCAGCAGACCCAGGACAGGGATTATGGGGCAGTATTTT. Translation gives CASRPRTGIMGQYF.

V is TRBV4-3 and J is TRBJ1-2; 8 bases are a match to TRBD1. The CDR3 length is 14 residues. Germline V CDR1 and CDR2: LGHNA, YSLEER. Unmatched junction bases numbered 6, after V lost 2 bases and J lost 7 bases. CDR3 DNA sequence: TGCGCCAGCAGCCAACGACAGGGGTTGTTTGGCTACACCTTC. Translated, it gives CASSQRQGLFGYTF.